This T cell receptor beta chain was retrieved from a study of blood T cell repertoires in COVID-19. The protocol was immunoSEQ multiplex PCR, while the TCRdb copy is restricted to in-frame clones and leaves out a portion. The data show over 45,000 clones, approximately 90% seen once. Germline V gene sequence: CDR1 MGHDK, CDR2 SYGVNS. V was clipped by 10 bases and J by 4 bases, with 13 bases between them. The CDR3 consists of 12 residues. This receptor was taken from a man aged 40-50 years with COVID-19, enrolled during active disease. Sequencing used peripheral blood. The chain carries TRBV25-1 and TRBJ2-5; TRBD2 is a possible D gene (6 bases). The CDR3, as DNA: TGTGCCAATGCGGGGTCGGGAGAGACCCAGTACTTC. Protein product: CANAGSGETQYF.